The 21 T cell receptor beta chains below come from one sample, sequenced in a study of beta chain features in type 1 diabetes. The entirety of the isolated RNA underwent reverse transcription, so expressed TCRB transcripts were sequenced. Some clones are missing from TCRdb's copy, which holds only in-frame ones; the method was immunoSEQ multiplex PCR. This table holds around 450,000 clones, roughly 10% found once. The sequenced sample was naive CD4+ T cells from blood. Receptor source: a woman aged 18-29 years in good health.

This clone was seen more than once but under ten times. The chain carries TRBV7-7 and TRBJ2-1; D might be TRBD2 (5 bases). Germline V gene data show CDR1 as SSHAT and CDR2 as FNYEAQ (reference sequence). Trimming stripped 3 bases from V and 8 bases from J, with 11 bases between. There are 13 residues in the CDR3. CDR3 bases: TGTGCCAGCAGCTTGGGGTTGAGGGATGAGCAGTTCTTC. Amino acid sequence: CASSLGLRDEQFF.

This clone was observed a handful of times. The rearrangement joins TRBV7-2 to TRBJ2-7; possibly TRBD2 for D (5 bases). The CDR3 is 15 amino acids. Looked up from germline, CDR1 is SGHTA and CDR2 is FQGNSA. V dropped 0 bases and J dropped 0 bases, with 9 bases sitting between them. CDR3 sequence: CASSLASGGSYEQYV. The CDR3 region has the DNA TGTGCCAGCAGCTTAGCAAGCGGTGGCTCCTACGAGCAGTACGTC.

This clone was detected only a few times. The V gene is TRBV7-3, the J gene TRBJ2-6, with TRBD1 identical over 7 bases. The CDR3 contains 16 residues. Trimming removed 2 bases from V and 2 bases from J; junction bases left unmatched: 3. The germline CDR1 and CDR2 sequences are SGHTA and FQGTGA. In DNA, the CDR3 is TGTGCCAGCAGCTTAGAAGGGGGCACTGGGGCCAACGTCCTGACTTTC. Its translation is CASSLEGGTGANVLTF.

The chain recombines TRBV5-6 with TRBJ2-3; D unresolved. CDR1 is SGHDT and CDR2 is YYEEEE in the germline V gene. The CDR3 has 14 amino acids. Trimming pared 0 bases from V and 1 base from J, leaving 6 bases between. The chain's CDR3 is CASSLGAGTDTQYF. The CDR3 bases are TGTGCCAGCAGCTTGGGAGCCGGCACAGATACGCAGTATTTT.

This clone was detected only a few times. CDR3 nucleotide sequence: TGTGCCATCAGTGAGTCCGTAGGGACAGCTTACGTC. It encodes CAISESVGTAYV. This chain uses TRBV10-3 with TRBJ2-7; 7 bases line up with TRBD1. Trimming took 0 bases from V and 13 from J; bases not matched to a gene: 6. This CDR3 region has 12 residues. Germline V gene lookup returns CDR1 ENHRY and CDR2 SYGVKD.

This chain joins TRBV5-6 and TRBJ2-1, with D hard to call. V lost 0 bases and J 11 bases, leaving 15 bases between the germline ends. The germline V gene encodes CDR1 SGHDT and CDR2 YYEEEE. This CDR3 is built from 14 residues. The CDR3: CASSLAGLGLKQFF. The CDR3 DNA sequence: TGTGCCAGCAGCTTGGCCGGTCTGGGTTTAAAGCAGTTCTTC. The whole variable domain, filled in from reference TRBV5-6 and TRBJ2-1, reads DAGVTQSPTHLIKTRGQQVTLRCSPKSGHDTVSWYQQALGQGPQFIFQYYEEEERQRGNFPDRFSGHQFPNYSSELNVNALLLGDSALYLCASSLAGLGLKQFFGPGTRLTVL.

The chain joins TRBV9 to TRBJ2-1, with TRBD2 matching 12 bases. The J segment lost 6 bases and the V segment lost 4 bases, leaving 5 bases of the junction unmatched. CDR1 and CDR2 (germline): SGDLS, YYNGEE. The CDR3 sequence is 15 residues long. CDR3 protein: CASSPSGRAFNEQFF. In DNA form, the CDR3 reads TGTGCCAGCAGCCCTAGCGGGAGGGCCTTCAATGAGCAGTTCTTC.

This clone was counted between two and nine times. V and J are TRBV7-9 and TRBJ1-1, with 7 bases fitting TRBD1. V shed 3 bases, J shed 2 bases, and the junction held 3 bases outside the gene matches. Germline values: CDR1 SEHNR, CDR2 FQNEAQ (reference sequence). The CDR3 has 14 residues. In nucleotides, the CDR3 is TGTGCCAGCAGCTTGACAGGGCTAAACACTGAAGCTTTCTTT. Amino acids: CASSLTGLNTEAFF.

This clone has only a few counts. This chain connects TRBV19 to TRBJ2-3; D unresolved. V lost 4 bases, J lost 4 bases, and 15 bases lay in between. Germline V gene lookup returns CDR1 LNHDA and CDR2 SQIVND (reference sequence). There are 15 residues in the CDR3. The CDR3 bases are TGTGCCAGTAGTACCCGGACCCTGTCCGCAGATACGCAGTATTTT. Translating it yields CASSTRTLSADTQYF.

The chain links TRBV25-1 to TRBJ1-1; D remains ambiguous. This CDR3 region has 13 residues. Germline-derived CDR1 and CDR2 are MGHDK and SYGVNS. V dropped 4 bases and J dropped 5 bases, with 11 bases sitting between them. The CDR3 is CASSVVGWTEAFF. CDR3 DNA: TGTGCCAGCAGTGTTGTAGGGTGGACTGAAGCTTTCTTT.

The V and J genes are TRBV4-1 and TRBJ2-7; perhaps D is TRBD1 or TRBD2 (5 bases each). This CDR3 spans 12 amino acids. CDR1 is MGHRA, CDR2 YSYEKL, per germline. V was clipped by 1 base and J by 7 bases, with 8 bases between them. The CDR3 nucleotides are TGCGCCAGCAGCCAAGTGGGGGAAGAGCAGTACTTC. Translation gives CASSQVGEEQYF.

V is TRBV6-6 and J is TRBJ1-5; D not resolved. CDR1 is MNHNY and CDR2 is SVGAGI in the germline V gene (reference sequence). V lost 6 bases and J lost 0, with 12 bases in between. This CDR3 region has 15 residues. CDR3 sequence (DNA): TGTGCCAGCAGGGATTTCGGGTATAGCAATCAGCCCCAGCATTTT. It specifies CASRDFGYSNQPQHF.

The chain carries TRBV7-7 and TRBJ2-1; 8 bases align to TRBD2. In germline, CDR1 is SSHAT, CDR2 FNYEAQ (reference sequence). The CDR3 extends over 15 amino acids. After removal of 6 bases from V and 4 bases from J, the junction contained 8 bases not matched to a gene. CDR3 sequence: CASSRGGKPYNEQFF. DNA of the CDR3: TGTGCCAGCAGTCGCGGGGGGAAACCTTACAATGAGCAGTTCTTC.

This clone was seen only a few times. The rearrangement uses TRBV29-1 and TRBJ1-1; D is uncertain. The V gene lost 1 base and the J gene lost 0 bases, with 18 bases spanning the gap. The CDR3 has 17 residues. Germline CDR1 and CDR2: SQVTM and ANQGSEA. The CDR3 loop reads CSVEGSWDHLMNTEAFF. The CDR3 bases are TGCAGCGTTGAAGGGTCCTGGGATCATCTGATGAACACTGAAGCTTTCTTT.

This chain connects TRBV4-3 to TRBJ1-2; possibly TRBD1 for D (5 bases). Trimming pared 1 base from V and 4 bases from J, leaving 13 bases between. CDR1 is LGHNA, CDR2 YSLEER, per germline. The CDR3 has 15 amino acids. CDR3 coding DNA: TGCGCCAGCAGCCAAGTGATAGGGGAAGGCTATGGCTACACCTTC. It yields the protein CASSQVIGEGYGYTF.

This clone has just a few counts. The gene calls are TRBV18 and TRBJ2-7; maybe TRBD2 (5 bases). V lost 1 base and J 3 bases, leaving 10 bases between the germline ends. This CDR3 is built from 14 residues. Germline V gene sequence: CDR1 KGHSH, CDR2 LQKENI. CDR3 nucleotides: TGTGCCAGCTCACCACAAGGAGGTTACTACGAGCAGTACTTC. Encoded protein: CASSPQGGYYEQYF.

Here the CDR3 DNA reads TGCGCCAGCAGCCGGACTAGCGGACAAGAGACCCAGTACTTC. It encodes CASSRTSGQETQYF. The chain is built from TRBV5-1 and TRBJ2-5, with TRBD2 matching 10 bases. The germline V gene encodes CDR1 SGHRS and CDR2 YFSETQ. With V trimmed by 4 bases and J by 2 bases, 2 bases remained unmatched. The length of the CDR3 is 14 residues.

This chain uses TRBV14 with TRBJ2-7; D is perhaps TRBD1 (6 bases). CDR1 and CDR2 (germline): SGHDN, FVKESK. With 4 bases removed from V and 0 bases from J, the gap between germline ends came to 19 bases. The CDR3 runs 17 residues. In nucleotides, the CDR3 is TGTGCCAGCAGCCCCTGGACAGTTTCTAGGAGCTCCTACGAGCAGTACTTC. This translates into CASSPWTVSRSSYEQYF. Complete variable domain (other parts from reference TRBV14 and TRBJ2-7): EAGVTQFPSHSVIEKGQTVTLRCDPISGHDNLYWYRRVMGKEIKFLLHFVKESKQDESGMPNNRFLAERTGGTYSTLKVQPAELEDSGVYFCASSPWTVSRSSYEQYFGPGTRLTVT.

This clone has only a few counts. V is TRBV18 and J is TRBJ2-1; D is unresolved. The germline gives CDR1 KGHSH, CDR2 LQKENI. The germline V and J ends were trimmed by 4 bases and 7 bases, with 11 bases remaining between them. This CDR3 spans 13 amino acids. The CDR3 reads CASSQAMYNEQFF. DNA for the CDR3: TGTGCCAGCTCACAGGCCATGTATAATGAGCAGTTCTTC.

This chain uses TRBV7-9 with TRBJ1-1, with D perhaps TRBD1 (6 bases). The length of the CDR3 is 13 residues. Germline CDR1 is SEHNR and CDR2 is FQNEAQ (reference sequence). Trimming cost V 6 bases and J 6 bases, with 14 bases left between them. The CDR3 bases are TGTGCCAGCAGTATTGCAGGGGTTCCTGAAGCTTTCTTT. This sequence encodes CASSIAGVPEAFF.

In its sample, this clone was seen a few times. The V and J genes are TRBV29-1 and TRBJ2-1; D is undetermined. The V gene lost 7 bases and the J gene lost 6 bases, with 16 bases spanning the gap. Looked up from germline, CDR1 is SQVTM and CDR2 is ANQGSEA. This CDR3 contains 13 residues. As DNA, the CDR3 is TGCAGCGCCCTAGGGTTCATAGGCAATGAGCAGTTCTTC. Amino acid sequence: CSALGFIGNEQFF.